This TCR beta chain was profiled in a study of technical replicates of blood from four donors. CDR1 is PRHDT and CDR2 is FYEKMQ in the germline V gene (reference sequence). The length of the CDR3 is 13 residues. Deletions cut 4 bases from V and 8 bases from J, with 14 bases between. Here immunoSEQ multiplex PCR was the method, and the copy in TCRdb shows in-frame clones only, minus some. The sample carries 77,000 or so clones, about nine tenths recorded once. The sample comprised T cells isolated from PBMCs. The TCR sequence derives from a human donor in good health. This sequence joins TRBV13 and TRBJ1-1; the D is unclear. The CDR3 protein is CASSSPVATEAFF. CDR3 nucleotide sequence: TGTGCCAGCAGCTCGCCTGTAGCTACGGAAGCTTTCTTT.